These T cell receptor beta chains were read from a single sample in a study of Ad26.COV2.S vaccination and SARS-CoV-2 variants. Data came from immunoSEQ multiplex PCR; TCRdb stores just in-frame clones and leaves some out. The repertoire holds about 480,000 clones, with 70% to 90% as singletons. Sequenced material: peripheral blood, taken in a trial of Ad26.COV2.S vaccine versus placebo. These receptors all stem from a person aged 18-65 years who received the Ad26.COV2.S COVID-19 vaccine or a placebo. CDR3s include the opening cysteine and the closing phenylalanine or tryptophan. Fields, in order: V gene, CDR3 protein.

>TRBV28
CASSPPVGTNYGYTF
>TRBV29-1
CSVRPQHTGGGTDTQYF
>TRBV5-4
CASSRLPGGGTGELFF
>TRBV7-2
CASSSGLRGYF
>TRBV6-2/TRBV6-3
CASSPLGAGKHQPQHF
>TRBV7-8
CASSFDLAASYEQYF
>TRBV2
CASRPGQPYNEQFF
>TRBV7-9
CATSRQQNTGELFF
>TRBV27
CASSLSPSGSQSEQFF
>TRBV27
CASSLRGPYEQYF
>TRBV11-2
CASSPAGKGQPQHF
>TRBV11-2
CASSLDRVNSPLHF
>TRBV28
CASSLWAGGPDTQYF
>TRBV5-1
CASSRDRNLYGYTF
>TRBV5-4
CASSFGGPVGDTQYF
>TRBV28
CASSLNRAYEQYF
>TRBV28
CASSLAGTRNNEQFF
>TRBV5-1
CASSVRLAGAETQYF
>TRBV5-1
CASSPGQRPEKLFF
>TRBV4-2
CASSLGGGGTDTQYF
>TRBV5-1
CASGLADTYEQYF
>TRBV28
CASSFPQGYREKLFF
>TRBV28
CASGNTGYNEQFF
>TRBV19
CATDPKRGSGYTF
>TRBV3-1/TRBV3-2
CASSQDKDRGSATYEQYF
>TRBV6-4
CASSAEGAPPDTQYF
>TRBV4-1
CASSQVRMHANTGELFF
>TRBV28
CASSSLSEWMTEAFF
>TRBV29-1
CSVARGLAGDPLSSYNEQFF
>TRBV10-3
CAISVGGDTQYF
>TRBV5-1
CASKPGAQETQYF
>TRBV19
CASSITWGYEQYF
>TRBV12-3/TRBV12-4
CASSFKELEAFF
>TRBV19
CASRIQGTENQPQHF
>TRBV28
CASSLQTGFNSPLHF
>TRBV27
CASSPWGERENEQFF